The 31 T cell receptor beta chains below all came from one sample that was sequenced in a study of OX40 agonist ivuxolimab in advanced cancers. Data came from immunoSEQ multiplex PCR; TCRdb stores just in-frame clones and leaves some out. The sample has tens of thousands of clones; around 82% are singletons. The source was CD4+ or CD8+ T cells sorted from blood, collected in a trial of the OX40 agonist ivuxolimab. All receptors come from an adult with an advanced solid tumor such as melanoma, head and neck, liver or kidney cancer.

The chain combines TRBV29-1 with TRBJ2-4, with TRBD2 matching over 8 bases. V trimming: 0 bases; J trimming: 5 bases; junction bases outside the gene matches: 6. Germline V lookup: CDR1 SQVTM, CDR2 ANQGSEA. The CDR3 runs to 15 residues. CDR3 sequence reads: CSVEETASGQNIQYF. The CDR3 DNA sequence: TGCAGCGTTGAAGAAACGGCTAGCGGGCAAAACATTCAGTACTTC.

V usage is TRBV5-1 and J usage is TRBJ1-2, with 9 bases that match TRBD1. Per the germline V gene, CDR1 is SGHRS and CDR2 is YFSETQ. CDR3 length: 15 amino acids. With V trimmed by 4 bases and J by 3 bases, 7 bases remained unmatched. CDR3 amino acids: CASSPGDRVYYGYTF. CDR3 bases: TGCGCCAGCAGCCCGGGGGACAGGGTATACTATGGCTACACCTTC.

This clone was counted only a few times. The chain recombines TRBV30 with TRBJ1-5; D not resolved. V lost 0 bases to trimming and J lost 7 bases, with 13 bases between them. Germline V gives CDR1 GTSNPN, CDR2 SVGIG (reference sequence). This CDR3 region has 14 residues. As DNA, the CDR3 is TGTGCCTGGAGTGTACGAGCGGGATTGCAGCCCCAGCATTTT. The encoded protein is CAWSVRAGLQPQHF.

The CDR3 coding sequence is TGTGCCAGCAGCTGGGGACAGGGGAGGGGGTCCTACGAGCAGTACTTC. Amino acid sequence: CASSWGQGRGSYEQYF. The chain recombines TRBV11-2 with TRBJ2-7, with TRBD1 identical over 10 bases. There are 16 residues in the CDR3. Germline-derived CDR1 and CDR2 are SGHAT and FQNNGV. Unmatched junction bases numbered 7, after V lost 4 bases and J lost 1 base.

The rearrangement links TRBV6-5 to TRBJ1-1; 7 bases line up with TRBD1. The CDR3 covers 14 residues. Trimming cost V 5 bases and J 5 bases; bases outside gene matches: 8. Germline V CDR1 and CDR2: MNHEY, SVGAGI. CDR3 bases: TGTGCCAGCAGTCCCGCAGGGGGAGGTACTGAAGCTTTCTTT. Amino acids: CASSPAGGGTEAFF.

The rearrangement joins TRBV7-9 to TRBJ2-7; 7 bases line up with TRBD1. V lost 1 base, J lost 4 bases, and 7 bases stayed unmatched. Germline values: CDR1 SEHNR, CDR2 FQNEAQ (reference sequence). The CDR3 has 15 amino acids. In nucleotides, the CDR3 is TGTGCCAGCAGCTTAGAGGCAGGGGGTTTTTACGAGCAGTACTTC. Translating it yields CASSLEAGGFYEQYF.

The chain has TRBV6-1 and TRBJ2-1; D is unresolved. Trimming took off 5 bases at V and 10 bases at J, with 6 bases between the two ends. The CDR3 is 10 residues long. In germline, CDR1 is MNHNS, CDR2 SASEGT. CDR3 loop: CASSPLEQFF. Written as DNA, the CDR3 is TGTGCCAGCAGTCCCCTGGAGCAGTTCTTC.

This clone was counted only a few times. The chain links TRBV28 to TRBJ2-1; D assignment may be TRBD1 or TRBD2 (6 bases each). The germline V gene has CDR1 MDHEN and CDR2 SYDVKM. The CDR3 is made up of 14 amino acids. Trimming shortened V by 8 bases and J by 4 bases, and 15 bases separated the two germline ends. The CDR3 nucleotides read TGTGCCAGCCAGAAGGGGGGCACGTACAATGAGCAGTTCTTC. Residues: CASQKGGTYNEQFF.

The CDR3 here is CSARDKRAEAFF. The CDR3 DNA is TGCAGCGCCCGGGACAAACGGGCTGAAGCTTTCTTT. The V gene is TRBV29-1, the J gene TRBJ1-1, with D perhaps matching TRBD1 (6 bases). CDR1 and CDR2 from the germline V gene are SQVTM and ANQGSEA. This CDR3 contains 12 residues. The V and J ends lost 7 bases and 6 bases respectively, with 15 bases between them.

The CDR3 spells CSVDSRTETNYGYTF. Written as DNA, the CDR3 is TGCAGCGTCGACAGCAGGACGGAAACTAACTATGGCTACACCTTC. This chain joins TRBV29-1 and TRBJ1-2; a weak D match, TRBD1 (5 bases). There are 15 residues in the CDR3. Germline V gene sequence: CDR1 SQVTM, CDR2 ANQGSEA. Trimming left V 6 bases short and J 0 bases short, with 17 bases between.

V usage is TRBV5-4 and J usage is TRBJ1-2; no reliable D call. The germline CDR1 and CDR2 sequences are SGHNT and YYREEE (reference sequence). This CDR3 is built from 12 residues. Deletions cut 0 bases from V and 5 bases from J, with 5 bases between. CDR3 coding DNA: TGTGCCAGCAGCTTGGCCGGGTATGGCTACACCTTC. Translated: CASSLAGYGYTF.

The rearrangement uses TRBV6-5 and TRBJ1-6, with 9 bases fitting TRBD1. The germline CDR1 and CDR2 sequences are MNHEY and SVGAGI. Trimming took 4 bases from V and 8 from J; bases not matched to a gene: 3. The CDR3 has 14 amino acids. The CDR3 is CASSLGQGYSPLHF. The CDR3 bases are TGTGCCAGCAGTTTAGGACAGGGGTATTCACCCCTCCACTTT.

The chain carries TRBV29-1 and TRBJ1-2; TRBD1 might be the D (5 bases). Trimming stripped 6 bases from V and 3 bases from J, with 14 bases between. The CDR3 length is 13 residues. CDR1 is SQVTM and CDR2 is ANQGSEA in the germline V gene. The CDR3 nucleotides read TGCAGCGTGGGGGGGAATCAGGACTATGGCTACACCTTC. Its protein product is CSVGGNQDYGYTF.

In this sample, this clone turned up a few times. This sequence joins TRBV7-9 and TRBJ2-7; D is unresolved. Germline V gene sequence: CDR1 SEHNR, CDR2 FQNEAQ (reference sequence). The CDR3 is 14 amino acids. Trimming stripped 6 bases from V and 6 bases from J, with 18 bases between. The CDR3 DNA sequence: TGTGCCAGCAGTCATGGACGAGCCCCTGGCGAGCAGTACTTC. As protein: CASSHGRAPGEQYF.

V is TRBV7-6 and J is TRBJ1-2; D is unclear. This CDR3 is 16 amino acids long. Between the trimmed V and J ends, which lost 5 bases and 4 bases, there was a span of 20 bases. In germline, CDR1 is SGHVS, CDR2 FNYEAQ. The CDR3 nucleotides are TGTGCCAGCAGCCCCCGGCGTTCTCGAAAGACCTATGGCTACACCTTC. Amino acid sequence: CASSPRRSRKTYGYTF.

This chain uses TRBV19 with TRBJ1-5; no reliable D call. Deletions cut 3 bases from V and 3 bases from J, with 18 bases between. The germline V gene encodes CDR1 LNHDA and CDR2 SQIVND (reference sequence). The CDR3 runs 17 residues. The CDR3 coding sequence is TGTGCCAGTAGTATCCGCGGTTCGACACCGACCAATCAGCCCCAGCATTTT. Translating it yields CASSIRGSTPTNQPQHF.

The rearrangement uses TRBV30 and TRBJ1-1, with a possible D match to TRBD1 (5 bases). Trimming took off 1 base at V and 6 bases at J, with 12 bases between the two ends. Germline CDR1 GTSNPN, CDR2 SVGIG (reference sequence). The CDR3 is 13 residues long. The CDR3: CAWSGDRGSEAFF. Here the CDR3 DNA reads TGTGCCTGGAGTGGAGACCGGGGCTCTGAAGCTTTCTTT.

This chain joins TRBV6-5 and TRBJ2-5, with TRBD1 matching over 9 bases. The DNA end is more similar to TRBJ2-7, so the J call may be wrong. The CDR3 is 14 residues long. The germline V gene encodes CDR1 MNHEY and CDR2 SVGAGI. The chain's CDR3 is CASRRDRDSYEQYF. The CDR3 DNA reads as TGTGCCAGCCGCCGGGACAGGGACTCCTACGAGCAGTACTTC.

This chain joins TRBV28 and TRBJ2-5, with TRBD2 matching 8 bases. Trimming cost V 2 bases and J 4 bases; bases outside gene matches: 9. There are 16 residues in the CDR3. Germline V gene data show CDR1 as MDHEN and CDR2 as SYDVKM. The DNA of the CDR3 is TGTGCCAGCAGTTTACGCGGACTAGCCCGACGAGAGACCCAGTACTTC. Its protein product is CASSLRGLARRETQYF.

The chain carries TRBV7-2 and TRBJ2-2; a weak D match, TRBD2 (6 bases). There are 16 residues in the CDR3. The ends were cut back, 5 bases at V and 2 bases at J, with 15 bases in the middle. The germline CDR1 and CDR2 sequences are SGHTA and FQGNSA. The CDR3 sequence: CASSIDPGLNTGELFF. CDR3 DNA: TGTGCCAGCAGCATAGATCCGGGACTTAACACCGGGGAGCTGTTTTTT.

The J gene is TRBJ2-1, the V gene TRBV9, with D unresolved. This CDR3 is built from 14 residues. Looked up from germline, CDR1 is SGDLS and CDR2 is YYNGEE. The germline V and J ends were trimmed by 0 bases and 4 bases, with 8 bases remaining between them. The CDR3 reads CASSVALEYNEQFF. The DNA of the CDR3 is TGTGCCAGCAGCGTAGCTTTAGAATACAATGAGCAGTTCTTC.

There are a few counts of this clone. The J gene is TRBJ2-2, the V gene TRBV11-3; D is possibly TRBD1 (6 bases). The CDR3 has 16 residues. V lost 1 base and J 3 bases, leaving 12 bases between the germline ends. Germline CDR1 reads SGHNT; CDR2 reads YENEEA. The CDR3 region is CASSLGSGAYTGELFF. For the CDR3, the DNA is TGTGCCAGCAGCTTAGGGTCAGGGGCGTACACCGGGGAGCTGTTTTTT.

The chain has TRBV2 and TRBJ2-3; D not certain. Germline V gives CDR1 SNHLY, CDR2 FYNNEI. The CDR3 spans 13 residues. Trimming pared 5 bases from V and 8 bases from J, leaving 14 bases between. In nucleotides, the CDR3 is TGTGCCAGCAGTACCAGTGTAGATAGTACGCAGTATTTT. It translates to CASSTSVDSTQYF. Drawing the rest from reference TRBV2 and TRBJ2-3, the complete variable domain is EPEVTQTPSHQVTQMGQEVILRCVPISNHLYFYWYRQILGQKVEFLVSFYNNEISEKSEIFDDQFSVERPDGSNFTLKIRSTKLEDSAMYFCASSTSVDSTQYFGPGTRLTVL.

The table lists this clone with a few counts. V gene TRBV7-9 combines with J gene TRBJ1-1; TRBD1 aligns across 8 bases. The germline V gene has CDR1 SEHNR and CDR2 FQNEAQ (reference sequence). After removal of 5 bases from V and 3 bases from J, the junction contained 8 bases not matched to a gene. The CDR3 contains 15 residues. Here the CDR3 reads CASSQRQGLYTEAFF. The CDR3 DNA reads TGTGCCAGCAGCCAAAGACAGGGGTTGTACACTGAAGCTTTCTTT.

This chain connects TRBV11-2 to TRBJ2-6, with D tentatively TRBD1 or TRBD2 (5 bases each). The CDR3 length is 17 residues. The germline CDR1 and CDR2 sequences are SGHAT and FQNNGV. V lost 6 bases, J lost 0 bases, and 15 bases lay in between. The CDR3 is CASRRGGRRSGANVLTF. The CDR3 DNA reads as TGTGCCAGCAGACGGGGCGGTCGACGCTCTGGGGCCAACGTCCTGACTTTC.

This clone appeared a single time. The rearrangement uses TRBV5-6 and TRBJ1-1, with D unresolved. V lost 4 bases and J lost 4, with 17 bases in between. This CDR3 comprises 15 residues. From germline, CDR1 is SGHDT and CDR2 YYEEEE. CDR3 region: CASSLDLRSSTEAFF. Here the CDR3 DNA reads TGTGCCAGCAGCCTCGACTTAAGATCGAGCACTGAAGCTTTCTTT.

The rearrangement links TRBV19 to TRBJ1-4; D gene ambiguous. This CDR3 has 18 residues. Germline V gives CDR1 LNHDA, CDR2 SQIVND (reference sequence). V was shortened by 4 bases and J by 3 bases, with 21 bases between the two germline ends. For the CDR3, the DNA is TGTGCCAGTAGTACGCGACTAACTGGGGTTAGGGCTAATGAAAAACTGTTTTTT. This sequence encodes CASSTRLTGVRANEKLFF.

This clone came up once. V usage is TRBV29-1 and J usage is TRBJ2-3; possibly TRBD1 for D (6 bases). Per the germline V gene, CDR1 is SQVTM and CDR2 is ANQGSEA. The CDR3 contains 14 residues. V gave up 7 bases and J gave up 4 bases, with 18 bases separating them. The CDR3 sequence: CSGGRGGTADTQYF. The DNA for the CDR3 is TGCAGCGGGGGCCGTGGGGGCACTGCAGATACGCAGTATTTT.

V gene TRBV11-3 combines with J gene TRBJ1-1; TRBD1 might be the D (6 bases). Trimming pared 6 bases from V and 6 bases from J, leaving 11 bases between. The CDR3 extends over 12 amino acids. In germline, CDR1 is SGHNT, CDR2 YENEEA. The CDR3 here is CASSDNRAEAFF. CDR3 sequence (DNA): TGTGCCAGCAGTGATAACAGGGCTGAAGCTTTCTTT.

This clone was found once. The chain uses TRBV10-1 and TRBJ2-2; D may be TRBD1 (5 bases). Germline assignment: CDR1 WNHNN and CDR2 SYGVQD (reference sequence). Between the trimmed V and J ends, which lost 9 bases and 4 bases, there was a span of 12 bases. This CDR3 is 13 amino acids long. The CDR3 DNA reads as TGCGCCAGTAAATCAGGGCCCACCGGGGAGCTGTTTTTT. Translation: CASKSGPTGELFF.

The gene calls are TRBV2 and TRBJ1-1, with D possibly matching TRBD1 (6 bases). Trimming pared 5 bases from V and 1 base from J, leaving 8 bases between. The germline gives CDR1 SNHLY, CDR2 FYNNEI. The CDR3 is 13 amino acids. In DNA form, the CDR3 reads TGTGCCAGCAGTTGGACAGCGAACACTGAAGCTTTCTTT. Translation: CASSWTANTEAFF.